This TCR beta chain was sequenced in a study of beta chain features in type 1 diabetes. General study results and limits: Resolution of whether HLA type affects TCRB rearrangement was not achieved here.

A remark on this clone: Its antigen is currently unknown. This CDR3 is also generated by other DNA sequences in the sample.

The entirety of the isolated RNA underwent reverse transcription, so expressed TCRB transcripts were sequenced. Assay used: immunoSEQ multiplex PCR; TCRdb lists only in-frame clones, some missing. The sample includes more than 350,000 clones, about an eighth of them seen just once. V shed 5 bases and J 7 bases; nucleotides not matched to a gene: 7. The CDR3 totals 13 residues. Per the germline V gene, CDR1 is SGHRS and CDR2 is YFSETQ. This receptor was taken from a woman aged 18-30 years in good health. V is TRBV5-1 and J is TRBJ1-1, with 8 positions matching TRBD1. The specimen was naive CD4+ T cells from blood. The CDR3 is CASSLGQGGEAFF. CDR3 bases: TGCGCCAGCAGTCTCGGACAGGGTGGTGAAGCTTTCTTT.